This T cell receptor (beta chain) was recovered during a study of blood T cell repertoires in COVID-19. Study-level information: The United States, Italy and Spain supplied acute and convalescent COVID-19 samples. PBMCs, B-cell-depleted T cells, or T cells were the source of the cDNA or gDNA that made up the material.

CDR1 MDHEN and CDR2 SYDVKM come from the germline V gene. The junction had 15 bases not matched to a gene; V was cut back by 6 bases and J by 4 bases. The CDR3 has 17 residues. Authors' data handling: Nucleated cell number was recorded as an estimate derived from reference gene primer amplification. TCRdb's copy holds only in-frame clones and misses some; the assay was immunoSEQ multiplex PCR. The V and J calls and clone size are taken from that table; D and trimming were inferred from the DNA. The data contain more than 65,000 clones, nearly 80% of them seen just once; the ten biggest clones take up 47%.

The specimen sequenced was peripheral blood. The receptor's source is a human donor in a cohort sampled during active COVID-19. The rearrangement joins TRBV28 to TRBJ2-7; 10 bases fit TRBD2. CDR3 sequence reads: CASSPLAGAGVSYEQYF. CDR3 bases: TGTGCCAGCAGCCCTCTAGCGGGAGCAGGGGTTTCGTACGAGCAGTACTTC.